Each of the 6 T cell receptor beta chains below was sequenced from the same sample in a study of identical twins. TCRdb re-analysed the 5' RACE reads in MiXCR, keeping a single row per CDR3 protein. Here the sample spans about 340,000 distinct CDR3 sequences, approximately 13% being singletons. These data were likewise used in another study, on yellow fever vaccine responses in identical twins.

Sequencing was carried out using CD8+ T cells sorted from blood. These receptors were taken from a young woman in good health.

A few counts support this clonotype. The chain is built from TRBV11-3 and TRBJ2-1, with a weak D call TRBD2 (7 bases). The V and J ends lost 3 bases and 7 bases respectively, with 13 bases between them. There are 14 residues in the CDR3. Germline lookup yields CDR1 SGHNT and CDR2 YENEEA. As DNA, the CDR3 is TGTGCCAGCAGCTTCGGGGGGCCGTTAAATGAGCAGTTCTTC. Its protein product is CASSFGGPLNEQFF.

This clonotype has ten or more counts. V gene TRBV4-1 combines with J gene TRBJ1-3, with D uncertain. Germline V lookup: CDR1 MGHRA, CDR2 YSYEKL. CDR3 length: 17 residues. Trimming took 5 bases from V and 0 from J, leaving 17 bases between them. The CDR3 sequence is CASSYTIQPLSGNTIYF. The CDR3 DNA reads as TGCGCCAGCAGCTACACCATTCAGCCGCTCTCTGGAAACACCATATATTTT.

The chain joins TRBV20-1 to TRBJ2-1; D call uncertain. The CDR3 loop spans 12 amino acids. Germline V gene lookup returns CDR1 DFQATT and CDR2 SNEGSKA (reference sequence). V was cut by 6 bases and J by 8 bases, with 14 bases left in between. The CDR3 is CSAPGSGDEQFF. The CDR3 nucleotides read TGCAGTGCCCCTGGGTCTGGGGATGAGCAGTTCTTC.

In this sample, this clonotype turned up a few times. This chain links TRBV27 with TRBJ2-1, with 10 bases identical to TRBD2. CDR1 is MNHEY, CDR2 SMNVEV, per germline (reference sequence). This CDR3 region has 14 residues. Losses at the gene ends were 8 bases for V and 12 bases for J; bases not matched to a gene: 13. This CDR3 reads CASGAGGLAGGQFF. CDR3 coding DNA: TGTGCCAGCGGAGCGGGAGGGCTTGCTGGAGGGCAGTTCTTC.

CDR3 in amino acids: CASSPGVDTEAFF. For the CDR3, the DNA is TGTGCCAGCAGCCCCGGTGTGGACACTGAAGCTTTCTTT. The J gene is TRBJ1-1, the V gene TRBV7-8; D is ambiguous. The germline V gene has CDR1 SGHVS and CDR2 FQNEAQ. The CDR3 runs 13 residues. V lost 5 bases and J lost 3, with 10 bases in between.

This clonotype turned up a few times. The chain combines TRBV7-9 with TRBJ1-6; possibly TRBD1 for D (6 bases). The germline gives CDR1 SEHNR, CDR2 FQNEAQ (reference sequence). With 4 bases removed from V and 15 bases from J, the gap between germline ends came to 19 bases. This CDR3 has 14 residues. CDR3 in DNA: TGTGCCAGCAGCTCATACCACGAGGGGGGCCACCTCCACTTT. Its translation: CASSSYHEGGHLHF.